One and the same sample provided the 14 T cell receptor beta chains below, sequenced in a study of shared clonotypes between healthy human individuals. The protocol was immunoSEQ multiplex PCR, while the TCRdb copy is restricted to in-frame clones and leaves out a portion. The sample holds a few million clones; 80% to 95% are singletons and the top ten take over 1.5%. Only CD45RO-negative cells positively selected for CCR7 counted as naive CD8 cells, so terminally differentiated effector memory CD45RA+ cells were excluded. Sequencing was carried out using naive CD8+ T cells from PBMCs. All receptors come from a man aged 18 to 30 in good health. Some clones in this sample may be carry-over from other donors' samples.

In DNA, the CDR3 is TGCGCCAGCAGCCAAGCTGCCTCCGGAACCGCATCCTACGAGCAGTACTTC. Translated, it gives CASSQAASGTASYEQYF. The chain recombines TRBV4-3 with TRBJ2-7; D not certain. Deletions cut 1 base from V and 1 base from J, with 17 bases between. Germline CDR1 reads LGHNA; CDR2 reads YSLEER. CDR3 length equals 17 residues.

In nucleotides, the CDR3 is TGTGCCTGGACTAACAGACACCCGAACACTGAAGCTTTCTTT. Protein: CAWTNRHPNTEAFF. This rearrangement joins TRBV30 to TRBJ1-1; D gene ambiguous. Germline V gene lookup returns CDR1 GTSNPN and CDR2 SVGIG (reference sequence). Deletions cut 4 bases from V and 1 base from J, with 13 bases between. This CDR3 has 14 amino acids.

This chain links TRBV28 with TRBJ2-5; D might be TRBD1 (5 bases). Germline V CDR1 and CDR2: MDHEN, SYDVKM. The V end was cut by 5 bases, the J end by 1 base, with 17 bases between. CDR3 length: 16 amino acids. The CDR3 coding sequence is TGTGCCAGCAGTCATGCTGTGGACATACGCCAAGAGACCCAGTACTTC. Translation: CASSHAVDIRQETQYF.

The gene calls are TRBV10-3 and TRBJ2-7; 10 nucleotides agree with TRBD1. Unmatched junction bases numbered 9, after V lost 5 bases and J lost 5 bases. The germline V gene encodes CDR1 ENHRY and CDR2 SYGVKD. The CDR3 covers 15 residues. CDR3 in amino acids: CAISRYRDRGDEQYF. The CDR3 nucleotides are TGTGCCATCAGTCGATACCGGGACAGGGGCGACGAGCAGTACTTC.

V is TRBV27 and J is TRBJ1-2, with D possibly matching TRBD1 (5 bases). Germline loops: CDR1 MNHEY, CDR2 SMNVEV (reference sequence). The CDR3 loop spans 11 amino acids. V dropped 4 bases and J dropped 12 bases, with 12 bases sitting between them. CDR3 sequence: CASSSAGIHTF. As DNA, the CDR3 is TGTGCCAGCAGTTCGGCAGGGATCCACACCTTC.

V and J are TRBV27 and TRBJ1-4, with D tentatively TRBD1 (6 bases). Germline CDR1 and CDR2: MNHEY and SMNVEV (reference sequence). The CDR3 extends over 15 amino acids. The germline V and J ends were trimmed by 4 bases and 3 bases, with 12 bases remaining between them. Written as DNA, the CDR3 is TGTGCCAGCAGTTCCAGGACAGCCGCTAATGAAAAACTGTTTTTT. As protein: CASSSRTAANEKLFF.

J is TRBJ1-4 and V is TRBV7-9, with 7 bases identical to TRBD1. V trimming: 4 bases; J trimming: 3 bases; junction bases outside the gene matches: 11. Germline-derived CDR1 and CDR2 are SEHNR and FQNEAQ (reference sequence). The CDR3 has 17 amino acids. DNA of the CDR3: TGTGCCAGCAGCTCTCCATTAAGGGGGCTCGCTAATGAAAAACTGTTTTTT. Translated, it gives CASSSPLRGLANEKLFF.

The chain has TRBV28 and TRBJ2-5; unclear D gene. The DNA end is a closer match to TRBJ2-7, so the J assignment may be wrong. The CDR3 is 15 amino acids. Germline assignment: CDR1 MDHEN and CDR2 SYDVKM. The CDR3 region has the DNA TGTGCCAGCAGAGGCCCGGATGGGGTTATCAACGAGCAGTACTTC. Translated, it gives CASRGPDGVINEQYF.

The chain uses TRBV5-1 and TRBJ1-1; 7 bases line up with TRBD1. The V segment lost 5 bases and the J segment 4 bases; nucleotides outside the gene matches: 5. Germline CDR1 reads SGHRS; CDR2 reads YFSETQ. The CDR3 totals 13 residues. The CDR3 spells CASRTPGGTEAFF. DNA of the CDR3: TGCGCCAGCAGGACACCAGGGGGCACTGAAGCTTTCTTT.

The gene calls are TRBV4-3 and TRBJ2-7; D is ambiguous. V was cut by 0 bases and J by 5 bases, with 23 bases left in between. This CDR3 region has 18 residues. Germline CDR1 and CDR2: LGHNA and YSLEER. The DNA for the CDR3 is TGCGCCAGCAGCCAAGATCCCCCCATACCGCACCAATCCGACGAGCAGTACTTC. Translated, it gives CASSQDPPIPHQSDEQYF.

This sequence joins TRBV5-1 and TRBJ2-3; D is unclear. The CDR3 has 15 residues. Trimming pared 0 bases from V and 1 base from J, leaving 9 bases between. Germline CDR1 is SGHRS and CDR2 is YFSETQ. CDR3: CASSLEGWGTDTQYF. CDR3 DNA sequence: TGCGCCAGCAGCTTGGAAGGATGGGGCACAGATACGCAGTATTTT. Drawing the rest from reference TRBV5-1 and TRBJ2-3, the complete variable domain is KAGVTQTPRYLIKTRGQQVTLSCSPISGHRSVSWYQQTPGQGLQFLFEYFSETQRNKGNFPGRFSGRQFSNSRSEMNVSTLELGDSALYLCASSLEGWGTDTQYFGPGTRLTVL.

This sequence joins TRBV4-3 and TRBJ2-7; 8 nucleotides agree with TRBD1. Germline CDR1 is LGHNA and CDR2 is YSLEER. The length of the CDR3 is 14 residues. Trimming removed 5 bases from V and 2 bases from J; junction bases left unmatched: 5. The CDR3 is CASSFNRGTYEQYF. CDR3 bases: TGCGCCAGCAGCTTCAACAGGGGGACCTACGAGCAGTACTTC.

This chain uses TRBV19 with TRBJ2-7; D is uncertain. The ends were cut back, 2 bases at V and 0 bases at J, with 8 bases in the middle. The germline V gene encodes CDR1 LNHDA and CDR2 SQIVND (reference sequence). This CDR3 contains 14 residues. The CDR3 DNA follows: TGTGCCAGTAGTATAAGACCGAACTCCTACGAGCAGTACTTC. As protein: CASSIRPNSYEQYF.

The chain recombines TRBV21-1 with TRBJ2-2. TRBV21-1 corresponds to a pseudogene. This CDR3 contains 18 residues. The CDR3 region is CASSKRRIRNSNTGELFF. CDR3 sequence (DNA): TGTGCCAGCAGCAAAAGAAGGATCCGGAATTCGAACACCGGGGAGCTGTTTTTT.